Included here is one TCR beta chain sequence, with context. With 60 Vbeta and 13 Jbeta primers, the PCR was carried out. Under the authors' procedure: About 9.9 million of the roughly 77 million unique TCR beta chains counted in a later analysis were shared. Libraries were prepared by immunoSEQ multiplex PCR; TCRdb keeps only in-frame clonotypes and omits some of them. V and J calls and clone size follow that table, whereas D and trimming were derived from the DNA. The sample consists of 100,000 to 150,000 clones, around 80% of them appearing once. The CDR3 sequence is 11 residues long. The V end was cut by 7 bases, the J end by 7 bases, with 11 bases between. Per the germline V gene, CDR1 is SGHDT and CDR2 is YYEEEE. The data were taken from a study of cytomegalovirus exposure and HLA in healthy donors. Background on the study: Unique TCRs numbering some 77 million, obtained from HLA-typed donors, made up an early data release.

The receptor comes from a woman in her twenties or thirties in good health and CMV-seronegative. Sequences were obtained from PBMCs. The rearrangement links TRBV5-6 to TRBJ2-5; tentatively, D is TRBD2 (5 bases). The CDR3 reads CASPRRGTQYF. CDR3 sequence (DNA): TGTGCCAGCCCGCGTCGGGGGACCCAGTACTTC.